Listed below are T cell receptor beta chains from one sample, sequenced in a study of T cell repertoires in cytomegalovirus infection. TCRdb recomputed calls from the reads with MiXCR, one row per CDR3 protein. The sample shows approximately 190,000 distinct CDR3 sequences, nearly 9.5% of them seen only once. The sequenced sample was PBMCs. These receptors were collected from a human donor in good health (CMV status not recorded). Some clones in this sample may be carry-over from other donors' samples. CDR3s include the opening cysteine and the closing phenylalanine or tryptophan. Each record gives: D gene, CDR3 length, J gene, clone size, V gene, CDR3 DNA, CDR3 protein. A D gene is named only where the DNA matches it firmly. Size tells how often a clone was seen (once, few, many) or the class of an expanded clone, and some rows leave it out.

D gene: TRBD1; CDR3 length: 17; J gene: TRBJ1-6; clone size: many; V gene: TRBV12-3/TRBV12-4; CDR3 DNA: TGTGCCAGCAGTCAAGGGGGCTTACGATCCTATAATTCACCCCTCCACTTT; CDR3 protein: CASSQGGLRSYNSPLHF
D gene: TRBD1; CDR3 length: 14; J gene: TRBJ1-5; clone size: NA; V gene: TRBV19; CDR3 DNA: TGTGCCAGTAGTCTGACAGGGCGCAATCAGCCCCAGCATTTT; CDR3 protein: CASSLTGRNQPQHF
D gene: NA; CDR3 length: 15; J gene: TRBJ1-5; clone size: NA; V gene: TRBV5-6; CDR3 DNA: TGTGCCAGCAGCTTGGATGGGGCAAGCAATCAGCCCCAGCATTTT; CDR3 protein: CASSLDGASNQPQHF
D gene: NA; CDR3 length: 12; J gene: TRBJ2-4; clone size: many; V gene: TRBV5-5; CDR3 DNA: TGTGCCAGCAGCTTCCGGGTTGACATTCAGTACTTC; CDR3 protein: CASSFRVDIQYF
D gene: TRBD1; CDR3 length: 14; J gene: TRBJ2-3; clone size: many; V gene: TRBV7-6; CDR3 DNA: TGTGCCAGCAGCATTATTACAGGGGGAGATACGCAGTATTTT; CDR3 protein: CASSIITGGDTQYF
D gene: NA; CDR3 length: 16; J gene: TRBJ2-7; clone size: few; V gene: TRBV6-2/TRBV6-3; CDR3 DNA: TGTGCCAGCAGTCCCTTCGAGCGGGTCAAAGGGGACGAGCAGTACTTC; CDR3 protein: CASSPFERVKGDEQYF
D gene: NA; CDR3 length: 13; J gene: TRBJ1-2; clone size: few; V gene: TRBV5-4; CDR3 DNA: TGTGCCAGCAGCTTTTCGGGGGGCGATGGCTACACCTTC; CDR3 protein: CASSFSGGDGYTF
D gene: NA; CDR3 length: 14; J gene: TRBJ2-4; clone size: many; V gene: TRBV5-6; CDR3 DNA: TGTGCCAGCAGCTTGGGAGGGATGAAAAACATTCAGTACTTC; CDR3 protein: CASSLGGMKNIQYF
D gene: NA; CDR3 length: 13; J gene: TRBJ2-5; clone size: many; V gene: TRBV7-2; CDR3 DNA: TGTGCCAGCAGCTCAGCTACACAAGAGACCCAGTACTTC; CDR3 protein: CASSSATQETQYF
D gene: NA; CDR3 length: 16; J gene: TRBJ2-7; clone size: many; V gene: TRBV7-2; CDR3 DNA: TGTGCCAGCAGCTTAGCGGCCAGGGGGGTTCGGTACGAGCAGTACTTC; CDR3 protein: CASSLAARGVRYEQYF
D gene: TRBD2; CDR3 length: 15; J gene: TRBJ2-1; clone size: many; V gene: TRBV12-3/TRBV12-4; CDR3 DNA: TGTGCCAGCAGACCGCTAGCGGGAGCTTACAATGAGCAGTTCTTC; CDR3 protein: CASRPLAGAYNEQFF
D gene: TRBD1; CDR3 length: 14; J gene: TRBJ2-7; clone size: few; V gene: TRBV28; CDR3 DNA: TGTGCCAGCAGTTCCGCCGGACAGGGATACGAGCAGTACTTC; CDR3 protein: CASSSAGQGYEQYF
D gene: TRBD1; CDR3 length: 15; J gene: TRBJ1-1; clone size: many; V gene: TRBV29-1; CDR3 DNA: TGCAGCGTTGTTCTCGACCGGACAGGGGGCACTGAAGCTTTCTTT; CDR3 protein: CSVVLDRTGGTEAFF
D gene: NA; CDR3 length: 14; J gene: TRBJ1-1; clone size: many; V gene: TRBV7-2; CDR3 DNA: TGTGCCAGCAGCTTAGATCTTTGGGCAGTTGAAGCTTTCTTT; CDR3 protein: CASSLDLWAVEAFF
D gene: TRBD2; CDR3 length: 15; J gene: TRBJ2-1; clone size: many; V gene: TRBV7-2; CDR3 DNA: TGTGCCAGCAGCGAGGGACTAGGGACCTACAATGAGCAGTTCTTC; CDR3 protein: CASSEGLGTYNEQFF
D gene: NA; CDR3 length: 14; J gene: TRBJ2-3; clone size: NA; V gene: TRBV20-1; CDR3 DNA: TGCAGTGCTCCACGAGACCTGGGCACAGATACGCAGTATTTT; CDR3 protein: CSAPRDLGTDTQYF
D gene: NA; CDR3 length: 17; J gene: TRBJ2-7; clone size: few; V gene: TRBV25-1; CDR3 DNA: TGTGCCAGCAGTGGGGTCAGTTTGGGGACCCTCTCCTACGAGCAGTACTTC; CDR3 protein: CASSGVSLGTLSYEQYF
D gene: NA; CDR3 length: 15; J gene: TRBJ2-3; clone size: few; V gene: TRBV7-6; CDR3 DNA: TGTGCCAGCAGCTCCCACGGCGGCGGCACAGATACGCAGTATTTT; CDR3 protein: CASSSHGGGTDTQYF
D gene: NA; CDR3 length: 16; J gene: TRBJ2-5; clone size: few; V gene: TRBV7-9; CDR3 DNA: TGTGCCAGCAGCTTGGTCGGCAGGGGTTATCAAGAGACCCAGTACTTC; CDR3 protein: CASSLVGRGYQETQYF
D gene: NA; CDR3 length: 13; J gene: TRBJ1-6; clone size: many; V gene: TRBV6-2/TRBV6-3; CDR3 DNA: TGTGCCAGCAGTTATGAGAATAATTCACCCCTCCACTTT; CDR3 protein: CASSYENNSPLHF
D gene: NA; CDR3 length: 17; J gene: TRBJ2-2; clone size: NA; V gene: TRBV28; CDR3 DNA: TGTGCCAGCAGCCTGGAGACTGCCCTAAAGTACACCGGGGAGCTGTTTTTT; CDR3 protein: CASSLETALKYTGELFF
D gene: NA; CDR3 length: 16; J gene: TRBJ1-5; clone size: many; V gene: TRBV7-6; CDR3 DNA: TGTGCCAGCAGCTCGAGTGGATGGGGCCCAAATCAGCCCCAGCATTTT; CDR3 protein: CASSSSGWGPNQPQHF
D gene: TRBD2; CDR3 length: 17; J gene: TRBJ2-3; clone size: NA; V gene: TRBV29-1; CDR3 DNA: TGCAGCGTTGGCGGTCTAGCGGGAGGTGGGGGCCCAGATACGCAGTATTTT; CDR3 protein: CSVGGLAGGGGPDTQYF
D gene: TRBD1; CDR3 length: 16; J gene: TRBJ1-5; clone size: many; V gene: TRBV7-2; CDR3 DNA: TGTGCCAGCAGCTTAGCACGGGACAGGGTTAATCAGCCCCAGCATTTT; CDR3 protein: CASSLARDRVNQPQHF
D gene: NA; CDR3 length: 15; J gene: TRBJ1-5; clone size: many; V gene: TRBV20-1; CDR3 DNA: TGCAGTGCTAGAGATCAGGGGAGGGGAGGTCAGCCCCAGCATTTT; CDR3 protein: CSARDQGRGGQPQHF
D gene: NA; CDR3 length: 13; J gene: TRBJ2-1; clone size: many; V gene: TRBV12-3/TRBV12-4; CDR3 DNA: TGTGCCAGCAGTTTTGGGGGAAGTCGTGAGCAGTTCTTC; CDR3 protein: CASSFGGSREQFF
D gene: NA; CDR3 length: 12; J gene: TRBJ2-1; clone size: NA; V gene: TRBV28; CDR3 DNA: TGTGCCAGCAGTTTATATGGAGGGGACTTGTTCTTC; CDR3 protein: CASSLYGGDLFF
D gene: NA; CDR3 length: 14; J gene: TRBJ2-7; clone size: few; V gene: TRBV20-1; CDR3 DNA: TGCAGTGCTAGAGAGGGGGGAATCTGGTACGAGCAGTACTTC; CDR3 protein: CSAREGGIWYEQYF
D gene: TRBD1; CDR3 length: 13; J gene: TRBJ1-5; clone size: many; V gene: TRBV28; CDR3 DNA: TGTGCCAGCAGTGGACAGGTATATCAGCCCCAGCATTTT; CDR3 protein: CASSGQVYQPQHF
D gene: TRBD1; CDR3 length: 15; J gene: TRBJ2-7; clone size: many; V gene: TRBV7-8; CDR3 DNA: TGTGCCAGCAGCTTAGACAGGGGCCCATCGGTCGAGCAGTACTTC; CDR3 protein: CASSLDRGPSVEQYF
D gene: NA; CDR3 length: 15; J gene: TRBJ1-1; clone size: many; V gene: TRBV7-2; CDR3 DNA: TGTGCCAGCAGCATCAGGGCCTGGGGAGGCACTGAAGCTTTCTTT; CDR3 protein: CASSIRAWGGTEAFF